This T cell receptor (beta chain) emerged from a study of blood T cell repertoires in COVID-19 (dated by TCRdb to 2020 to 2021). Describing the broader study: Samples covering the acute and convalescent phases of COVID-19 were provided by collaborators in the United States, Italy and Spain. The prospective study material was composed of cDNA or gDNA derived from T cells, B-cell-depleted T cells, or PBMCs. The dataset comprised deeply sampled blood TCRbeta repertoires from subjects exposed to, actively infected with, or recovered from COVID-19. The repertoires were released in a freely available public database meant as a resource for research on the immune response to SARS-CoV-2. The samples were drawn from the first 160 participants of the ongoing ImmuneRACE study and from 1,254 subjects provided by 6 global collaborators. Sample metadata almost always included a de-identified subject ID, COVID-19 status, age in years and sex. Where available, HLA class I and class II types were obtained from metadata supplied by the sample provider rather than from assay-based typing. Findings and caveats that apply to the study as a whole: The amount of clinical and demographic metadata varied by source and participant and was provided uncurated.

From the germline V gene, CDR1 is WSHSY and CDR2 is SAAADI. There are 13 amino acids in the CDR3, from cysteine to phenylalanine inclusive. This entry keeps only the CDR3 DNA: 39 bases, framed from base 1. V was cut back by 3 bases and J by 4 bases, leaving a gap of 9 bases between them. TCRbeta CDR3 regions were amplified from genomic DNA by means of the immunoSEQ Assay, a bias-controlled multiplex PCR. The paper's processing steps were these. Within the assay, amplification of reference gene primers was used to estimate how many nucleated cells each sample contained. To quantify the absolute abundance of each unique TCRbeta CDR3 rearrangement, sequence reads were collapsed and filtered. For each sample, productive Simpson clonality was calculated by taking the square root of Simpson's diversity index across productive rearrangements. TCRdb took over this immuneACCESS table, retaining in-frame rearrangements with V and J assigned. Such tables are incomplete; in checked studies, under half of the missing clones stem from an unresolved V gene, and the remainder is unexplained. The DNA was the basis for D and trimming; V, J and clone size are from that table. Across this sample there are approximately 440,000 clones, with 90% seen only once. The top ten clonotypes cover around 0.6% of the sample.

A note on this clone: It lacks a known antigen. There are no base qualities to consult, and no much larger clone falls within one base.

In the prospective study, participants were roughly 18 to 100 years old, resided in about two dozen geographic areas of the United States, and were enrolled through a virtual design. Cohort assignment in the prospective study relied on participant-reported clinical history from a screening survey and a study questionnaire. Recovered participants in ImmuneRACE Cohort 3 were defined by two consecutive negative NP/OP PCR tests, clearance by a healthcare professional, or resolution of symptoms. Each participant in the prospective study had whole blood, serum and a nasopharyngeal or oropharyngeal swab collected by mobile phlebotomists. Additional blood draws and questionnaires over an approximately two-month period could optionally be provided by prospective study participants. Before DNA extraction, prospective study blood samples were shipped either frozen or at room temperature.

The receptor was isolated from a man younger than 35 who had recovered from COVID-19. The sequence joins TRBV10-2 to TRBJ1-2; no D gene can be assigned with confidence. Sequenced sample: PBMCs or T cells enriched from blood (not recorded which). In nucleotides, the sequence is TGCGCCAGCAGTGAATGGCAGGCCTATGGCTACACCTTC. It specifies CASSEWQAYGYTF.